Many counts were recorded for the clone carrying this TCR beta chain. Its target is unknown. No patient received treatment before thyroid surgery. This record belongs to a study of metastatic and nonmetastatic thyroid tumors. At the level of the study: Repertoire data that came from the blood and tumor or nodule tissue of malignant and benign thyroid patients were compared.

This CDR3 spans 17 amino acids. Deletions cut 4 bases from V and 3 bases from J, with 22 bases between. From germline, CDR1 is SGHDT and CDR2 YYEEEE. Per the study methods: It was from CDR3 differences across clinicopathological groups that a distant-metastasis classifier for papillary thyroid cancer was built. TCRdb reassembled clones from the PCR reads with MiXCR. The authors' filters were not applied to this entry. The sample has some 10,000 clones; about 12% are singletons. Findings and caveats of the study: A significant increase in TCR beta diversity was reportedly seen in malignant thyroid tumors relative to benign nodules, in blood and tumor.

Input material: blood. This clonotype was sampled from a female donor with papillary thyroid cancer or a benign thyroid nodule (not recorded which). Some clones in this sample may be carry-over from other donors' samples. J is TRBJ1-2 and V is TRBV5-6; no clear D gene. The CDR3 spells CASSRVFVYTKDYGYTF. The CDR3 DNA follows: TGTGCCAGCAGCCGGGTGTTCGTCTACACGAAGGACTATGGCTACACCTTC.